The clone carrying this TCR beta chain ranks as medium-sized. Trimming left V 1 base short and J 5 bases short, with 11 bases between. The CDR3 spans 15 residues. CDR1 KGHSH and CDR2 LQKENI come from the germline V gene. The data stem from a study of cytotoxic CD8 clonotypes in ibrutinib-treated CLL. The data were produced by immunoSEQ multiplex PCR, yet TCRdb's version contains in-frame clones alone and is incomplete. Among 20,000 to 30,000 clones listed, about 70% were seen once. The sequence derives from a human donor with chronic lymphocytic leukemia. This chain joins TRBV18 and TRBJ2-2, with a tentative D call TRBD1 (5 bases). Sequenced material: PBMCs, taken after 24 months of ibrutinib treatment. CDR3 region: CASSPLDTGTGELFF. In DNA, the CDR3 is TGTGCCAGCTCACCACTGGATACAGGAACCGGGGAGCTGTTTTTT.